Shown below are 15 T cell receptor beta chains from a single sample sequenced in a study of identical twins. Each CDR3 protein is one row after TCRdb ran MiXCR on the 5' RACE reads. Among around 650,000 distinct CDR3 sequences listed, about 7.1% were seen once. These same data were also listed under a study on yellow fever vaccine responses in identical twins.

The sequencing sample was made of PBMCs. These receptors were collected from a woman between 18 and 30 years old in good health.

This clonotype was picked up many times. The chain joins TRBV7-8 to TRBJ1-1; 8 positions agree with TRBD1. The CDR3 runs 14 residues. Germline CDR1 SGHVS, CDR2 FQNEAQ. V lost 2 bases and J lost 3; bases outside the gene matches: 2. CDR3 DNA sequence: TGTGCCAGCAGCTTACCAGGGGGCTACACTGAAGCTTTCTTT. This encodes CASSLPGGYTEAFF.

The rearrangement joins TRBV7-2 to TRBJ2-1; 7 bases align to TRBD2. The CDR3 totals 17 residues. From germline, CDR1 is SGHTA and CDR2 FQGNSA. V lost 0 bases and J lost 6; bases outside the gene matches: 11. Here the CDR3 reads CASSLAVGRGGINEQFF. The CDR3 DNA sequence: TGTGCCAGCAGCTTAGCGGTAGGGAGGGGAGGCATCAATGAGCAGTTCTTC.

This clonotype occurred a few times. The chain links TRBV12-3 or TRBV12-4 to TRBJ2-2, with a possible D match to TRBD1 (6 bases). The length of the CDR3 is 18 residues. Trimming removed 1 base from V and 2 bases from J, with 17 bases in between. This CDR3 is CASSLEGPGQTNTGELFF. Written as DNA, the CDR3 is TGTGCCAGCAGTTTAGAGGGGCCGGGACAAACTAACACCGGGGAGCTGTTTTTT.

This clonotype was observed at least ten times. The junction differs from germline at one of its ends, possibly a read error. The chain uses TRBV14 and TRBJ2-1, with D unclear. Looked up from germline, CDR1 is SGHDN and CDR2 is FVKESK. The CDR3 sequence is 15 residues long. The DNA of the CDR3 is TGCGCCAGCAGTTTAAACTCGCTATCCTACAATGAGCAGTTCTTC. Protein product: CASSLNSLSYNEQFF.

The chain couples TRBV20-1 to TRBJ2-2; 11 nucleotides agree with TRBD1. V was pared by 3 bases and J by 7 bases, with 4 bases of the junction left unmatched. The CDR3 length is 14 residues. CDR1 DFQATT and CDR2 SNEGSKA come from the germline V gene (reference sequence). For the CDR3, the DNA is TGCAGTGCTAGGGACAGGGGGCAATTCGGGGAGCTGTTTTTT. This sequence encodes CSARDRGQFGELFF.

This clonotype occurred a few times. The CDR3 spells CASSGYGPYEQYF. CDR3 DNA: TGTGCCAGCAGTGGGTACGGGCCCTACGAGCAGTACTTC. The chain has TRBV27 and TRBJ2-7, with unresolved D. The CDR3 extends over 13 amino acids. The ends were cut back, 5 bases at V and 2 bases at J, with 10 bases in the middle. Germline CDR1 reads MNHEY; CDR2 reads SMNVEV (reference sequence).

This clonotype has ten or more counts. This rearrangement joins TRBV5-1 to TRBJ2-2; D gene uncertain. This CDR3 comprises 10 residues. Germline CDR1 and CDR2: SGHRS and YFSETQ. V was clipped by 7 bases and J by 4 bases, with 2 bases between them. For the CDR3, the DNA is TGCGCCAGCGGCACCGGGGAGCTGTTTTTT. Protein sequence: CASGTGELFF.

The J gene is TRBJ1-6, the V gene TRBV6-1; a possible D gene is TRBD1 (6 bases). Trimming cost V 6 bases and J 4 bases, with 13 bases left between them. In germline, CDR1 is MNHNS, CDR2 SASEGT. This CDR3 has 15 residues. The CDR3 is CASSSRQVYNSPLHF. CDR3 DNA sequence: TGTGCCAGCAGCTCCCGACAGGTGTATAATTCACCCCTCCACTTT.

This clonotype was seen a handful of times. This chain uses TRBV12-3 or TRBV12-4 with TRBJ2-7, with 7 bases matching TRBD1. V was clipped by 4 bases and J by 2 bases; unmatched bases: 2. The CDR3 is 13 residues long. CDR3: CASSWDRPYEQYF. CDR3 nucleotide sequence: TGTGCCAGCAGTTGGGACAGACCCTACGAGCAGTACTTC.

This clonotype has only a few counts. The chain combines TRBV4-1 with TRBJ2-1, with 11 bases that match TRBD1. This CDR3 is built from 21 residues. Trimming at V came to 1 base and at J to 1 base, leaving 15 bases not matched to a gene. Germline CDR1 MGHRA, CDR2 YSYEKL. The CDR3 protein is CASSQAVIRTGGFGSYNEQFF. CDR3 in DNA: TGCGCCAGCAGCCAAGCGGTTATCAGGACAGGGGGCTTTGGGTCCTACAATGAGCAGTTCTTC.

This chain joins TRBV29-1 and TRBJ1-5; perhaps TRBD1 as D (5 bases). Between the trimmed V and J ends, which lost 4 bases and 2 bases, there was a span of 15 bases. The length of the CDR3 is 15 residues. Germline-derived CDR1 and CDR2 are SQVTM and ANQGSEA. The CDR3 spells CSVVLGGTGNQPQHF. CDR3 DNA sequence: TGCAGCGTTGTATTGGGGGGGACTGGCAATCAGCCCCAGCATTTT.

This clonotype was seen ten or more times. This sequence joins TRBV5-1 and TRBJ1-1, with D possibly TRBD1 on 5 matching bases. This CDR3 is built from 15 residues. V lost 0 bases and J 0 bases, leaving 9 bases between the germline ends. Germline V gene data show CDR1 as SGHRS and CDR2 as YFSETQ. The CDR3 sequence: CASSLVQGLNTEAFF. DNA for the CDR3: TGCGCCAGCAGCTTGGTGCAGGGTCTGAACACTGAAGCTTTCTTT.

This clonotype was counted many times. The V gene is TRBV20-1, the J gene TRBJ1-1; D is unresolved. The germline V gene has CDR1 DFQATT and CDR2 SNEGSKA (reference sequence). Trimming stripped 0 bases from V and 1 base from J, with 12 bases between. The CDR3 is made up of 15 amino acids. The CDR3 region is CSARDSRTGNTEAFF. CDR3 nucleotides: TGCAGTGCTAGAGACTCTCGGACTGGGAACACTGAAGCTTTCTTT.

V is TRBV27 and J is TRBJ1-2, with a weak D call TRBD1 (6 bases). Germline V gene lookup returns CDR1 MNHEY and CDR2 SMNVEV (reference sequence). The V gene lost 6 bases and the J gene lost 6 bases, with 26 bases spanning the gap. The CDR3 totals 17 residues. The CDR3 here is CASSPTPQGINLDGYTF. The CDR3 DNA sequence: TGTGCCAGCAGCCCGACCCCCCAGGGGATAAATCTCGATGGCTACACCTTC.

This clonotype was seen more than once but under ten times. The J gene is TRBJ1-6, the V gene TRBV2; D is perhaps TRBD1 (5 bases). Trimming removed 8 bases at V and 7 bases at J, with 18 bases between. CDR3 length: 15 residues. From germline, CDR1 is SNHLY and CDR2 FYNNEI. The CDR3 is CASGREGPGNSPLHF. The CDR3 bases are TGTGCCAGCGGTCGGGAGGGACCAGGCAATTCACCCCTCCACTTT.